This TCR beta chain comes out of a study of blood T cell repertoires in COVID-19. As for the study in general: Sites across the United States, Italy and Spain contributed samples from acute and convalescent COVID-19. Nucleic acid was either cDNA or gDNA, and it came from T cells, B-cell-depleted T cells, or PBMCs.

The J segment lost 0 bases and the V segment lost 5 bases, leaving 3 bases of the junction unmatched. Per germline, CDR1 LNHNV and CDR2 YYDKDF (reference sequence). The CDR3 length is 15 residues. As originally analysed: Estimation of nucleated cell counts relied on the amplification of reference gene primers. Sequencing was performed with immunoSEQ multiplex PCR; in TCRdb, only in-frame clones are kept and a portion is missing. V, J and clone size were drawn from that table, and D and trimming were deduced from the DNA. Of roughly 120,000 clones in the sample, around 90% were seen once. The chain couples TRBV15 to TRBJ2-7, with TRBD2 identical over 11 bases. The TCR sequence derives from a human donor in a cohort sampled during active COVID-19. Sequencing used peripheral blood. CDR3: CATSRGTSGSYEQYF. DNA for the CDR3: TGTGCCACCAGCCGGGGGACTAGCGGCTCCTACGAGCAGTACTTC.